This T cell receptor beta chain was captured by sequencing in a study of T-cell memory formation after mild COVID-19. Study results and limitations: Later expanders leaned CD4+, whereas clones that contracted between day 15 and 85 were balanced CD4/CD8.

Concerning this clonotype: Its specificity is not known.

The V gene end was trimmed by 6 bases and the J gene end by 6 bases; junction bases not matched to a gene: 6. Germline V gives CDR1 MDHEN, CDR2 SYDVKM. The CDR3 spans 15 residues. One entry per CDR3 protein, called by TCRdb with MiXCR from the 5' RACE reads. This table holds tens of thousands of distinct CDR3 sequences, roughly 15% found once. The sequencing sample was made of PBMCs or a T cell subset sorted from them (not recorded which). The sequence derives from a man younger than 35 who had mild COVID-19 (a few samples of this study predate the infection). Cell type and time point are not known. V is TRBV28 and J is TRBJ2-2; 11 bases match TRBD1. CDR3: CASSRDRGSPGELFF. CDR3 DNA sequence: TGTGCCAGCAGCCGGGACAGGGGGTCACCCGGGGAGCTGTTTTTT.